This T cell receptor (beta chain) was captured in a study of regulatory T cells in long-lasting Graves disease. Study-level background: Treatment with antithyroid drugs for over 5 years, together with positive TSH receptor antibodies, meant persistent Graves' disease.

Notes on the study in general: Persistent patients shared 2,741 public clonotypes among themselves. Newly diagnosed patients shared fewer, at roughly 970.

This clonotype has just a few counts. Antigen unknown. According to the study, TCR beta libraries were built with iRepertoire HTBI primers and CDR3-region Arm-PCR. MiXCR, applied by TCRdb to the multiplex PCR reads, yields one record per CDR3 protein. The table has a few hundred thousand distinct CDR3 sequences, roughly 23% seen once. The sample's time point: persistent/refractory GD, antithyroid drugs over 5 years with positive TRAb. Making the TCR library involved RNA that had been extracted from PBMCs. Diagnoses of Graves' disease were made by American Thyroid Association guidelines. Those enrolled as patients came out of an endocrinology department in Xi'an, China. This CDR3 spans 17 amino acids. The V gene lost 0 bases and the J gene lost 2 bases, with 14 bases spanning the gap. The V gene's germline CDR1 is PRHDT and CDR2 FYEKMQ (reference sequence).

The chain is built from TRBV13 and TRBJ1-5; D unclear. The sequencing here drew on peripheral blood mononuclear cells (PBMCs), taken when the disease was refractory, from a patient treated with antithyroid drugs. The source is a woman aged 40 to 50 with Graves disease. The CDR3 nucleotides read TGTGCCAGCAGCTTAGGCCGTTCGTCCTCGGGCAATCAGCCCCAGCATTTT. This sequence encodes CASSLGRSSSGNQPQHF.